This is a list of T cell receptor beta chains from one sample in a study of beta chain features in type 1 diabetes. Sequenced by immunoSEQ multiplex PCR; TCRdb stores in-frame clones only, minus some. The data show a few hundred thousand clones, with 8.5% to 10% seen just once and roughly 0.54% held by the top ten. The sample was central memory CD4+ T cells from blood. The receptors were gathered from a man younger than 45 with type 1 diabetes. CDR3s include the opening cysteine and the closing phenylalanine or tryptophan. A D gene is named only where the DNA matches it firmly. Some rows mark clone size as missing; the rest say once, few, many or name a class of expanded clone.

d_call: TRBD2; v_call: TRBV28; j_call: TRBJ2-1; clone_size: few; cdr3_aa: CASSLSNSGSLQFF; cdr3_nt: TGTGCCAGCAGTTTAAGTAATAGCGGGAGTCTGCAGTTCTTC
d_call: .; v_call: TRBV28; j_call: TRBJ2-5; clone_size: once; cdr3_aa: CASSYYNPGQGKTQYF; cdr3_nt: TGTGCCAGCAGCTATTATAATCCCGGGCAGGGCAAGACCCAGTACTTC
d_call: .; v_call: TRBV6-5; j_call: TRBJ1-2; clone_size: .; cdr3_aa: CASRRRGGYTF; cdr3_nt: TGTGCCAGCAGGAGGAGGGGTGGCTACACCTTC
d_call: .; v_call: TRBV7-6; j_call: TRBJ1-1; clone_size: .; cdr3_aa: CASSLVGPTEAFF; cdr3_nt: TGTGCCAGCAGCTTAGTAGGGCCCACTGAAGCTTTCTTT
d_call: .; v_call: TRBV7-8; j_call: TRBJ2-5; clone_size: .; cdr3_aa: CASSSPSSRGRPTQQYF; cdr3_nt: TGTGCCAGCAGCTCCCCGTCGTCGCGGGGGCGCCCTACGCAGCAGTACTTC
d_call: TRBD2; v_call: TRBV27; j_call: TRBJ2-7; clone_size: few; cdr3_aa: CASSLRFPGLAGSYEQYF; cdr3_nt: TGTGCCAGCAGTTTAAGGTTTCCCGGACTAGCTGGTTCCTACGAGCAGTACTTC
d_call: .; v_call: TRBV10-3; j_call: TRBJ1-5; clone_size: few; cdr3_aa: CASSYSRDQPQHF; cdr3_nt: TGTGCCAGCAGTTACTCCAGGGATCAGCCCCAGCATTTT
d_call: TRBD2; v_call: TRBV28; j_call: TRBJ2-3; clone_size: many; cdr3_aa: CASSPFGAGGTDTQYF; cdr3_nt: TGTGCCAGCAGTCCTTTTGGCGCGGGAGGAACAGATACGCAGTATTTT
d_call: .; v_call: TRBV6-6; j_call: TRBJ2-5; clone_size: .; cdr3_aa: CAISERGTAGETQYF; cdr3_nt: TGTGCCATCAGCGAGAGAGGGACGGCTGGAGAGACCCAGTACTTC
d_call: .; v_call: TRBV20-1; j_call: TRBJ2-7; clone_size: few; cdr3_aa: CSARRVHEQYF; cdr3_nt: TGCAGTGCTAGGCGAGTCCACGAGCAGTACTTC
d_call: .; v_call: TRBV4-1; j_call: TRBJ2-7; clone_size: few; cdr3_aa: CASSGREQYF; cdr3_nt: TGCGCCAGCTCTGGGCGCGAGCAGTACTTC
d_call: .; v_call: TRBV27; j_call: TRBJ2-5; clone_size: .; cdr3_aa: CASSKHQETQYF; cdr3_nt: TGTGCCAGCAGTAAACACCAAGAGACCCAGTACTTC
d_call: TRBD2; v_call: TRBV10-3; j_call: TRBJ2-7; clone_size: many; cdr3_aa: CASSGTSEPPGKYF; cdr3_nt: TGTGCCAGCTCCGGGACTAGCGAGCCTCCAGGGAAGTACTTC
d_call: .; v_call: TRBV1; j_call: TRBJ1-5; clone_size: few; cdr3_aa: CTSSQKGDQPQHF; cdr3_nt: TGCACCAGCAGCCAGAAAGGGGATCAGCCCCAGCATTTT
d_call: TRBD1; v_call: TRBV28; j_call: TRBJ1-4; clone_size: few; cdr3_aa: CASSFGQGSATNEKLFF; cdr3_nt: TGTGCCAGCAGTTTCGGACAGGGGTCTGCAACTAATGAAAAACTGTTTTTT
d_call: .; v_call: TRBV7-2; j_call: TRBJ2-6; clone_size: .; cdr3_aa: CASSFDRGYGAGANVLTF; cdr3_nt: TGTGCCAGCAGCTTTGATCGGGGTTATGGAGCTGGGGCCAACGTCCTGACTTTC
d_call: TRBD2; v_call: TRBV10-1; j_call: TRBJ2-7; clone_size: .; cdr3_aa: CASQREGSYEQYF; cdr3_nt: TGCGCCAGTCAGCGGGAGGGCTCCTACGAGCAGTACTTC
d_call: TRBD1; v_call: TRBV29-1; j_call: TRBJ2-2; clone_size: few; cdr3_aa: CSAGQANTGELFF; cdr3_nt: TGCAGCGCGGGACAGGCGAACACCGGGGAGCTGTTTTTT
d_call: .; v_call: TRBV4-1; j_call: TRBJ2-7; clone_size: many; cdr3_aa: CASSQTLEPDYEQYF; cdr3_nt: TGCGCCAGCAGCCAAACTCTGGAGCCTGACTACGAGCAGTACTTC
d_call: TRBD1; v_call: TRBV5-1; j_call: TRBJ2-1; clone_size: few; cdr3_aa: CASSLMDRGQYNEQFF; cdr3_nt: TGCGCCAGCAGCTTGATGGACAGGGGGCAATACAATGAGCAGTTCTTC
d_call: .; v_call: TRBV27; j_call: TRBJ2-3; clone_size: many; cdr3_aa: CASSPRTAGTDTQYF; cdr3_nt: TGTGCCAGCAGTCCCCGGACAGCCGGCACAGATACGCAGTATTTT
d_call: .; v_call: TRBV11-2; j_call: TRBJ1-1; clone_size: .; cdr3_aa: CASSLDRAFF; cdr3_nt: TGTGCCAGCAGCTTAGATCGGGCTTTCTTT
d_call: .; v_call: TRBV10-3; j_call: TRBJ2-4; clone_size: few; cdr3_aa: CASSEARNREYF; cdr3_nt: TGTGCCAGCAGTGAAGCGCGAAACAGAGAGTACTTC
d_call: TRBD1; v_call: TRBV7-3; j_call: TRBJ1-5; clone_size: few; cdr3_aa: CASSPGTANQPQHF; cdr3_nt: TGTGCCAGCAGCCCCGGGACAGCTAATCAGCCCCAGCATTTT
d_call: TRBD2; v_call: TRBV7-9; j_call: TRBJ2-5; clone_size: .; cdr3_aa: CASSRTSGSGETQYF; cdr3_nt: TGTGCCAGCAGCCGGACTAGCGGGAGTGGAGAGACCCAGTACTTC
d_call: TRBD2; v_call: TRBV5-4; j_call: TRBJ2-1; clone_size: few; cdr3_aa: CASSLEPGLDNEQFF; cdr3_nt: TGTGCCAGCAGCTTGGAACCGGGACTAGACAATGAGCAGTTCTTC
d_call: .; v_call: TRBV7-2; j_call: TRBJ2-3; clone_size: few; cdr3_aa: CASSQRREYDTQYF; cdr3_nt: TGTGCCAGCAGCCAAAGGAGGGAGTACGATACGCAGTATTTT
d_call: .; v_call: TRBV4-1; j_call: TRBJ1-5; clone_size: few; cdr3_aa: CASSQDGHSNQPQHF; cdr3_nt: TGCGCCAGCAGCCAAGACGGGCATAGCAATCAGCCCCAGCATTTT
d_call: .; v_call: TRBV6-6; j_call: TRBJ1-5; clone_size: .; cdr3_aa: CASSSDQPQHF; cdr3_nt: TGTGCCAGCAGTTCAGACCAGCCCCAGCATTTT
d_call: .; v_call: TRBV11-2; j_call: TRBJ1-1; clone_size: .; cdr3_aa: CASCERPGGTEAFF; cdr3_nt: TGTGCCAGCTGCGAAAGGCCAGGAGGAACTGAAGCTTTCTTT
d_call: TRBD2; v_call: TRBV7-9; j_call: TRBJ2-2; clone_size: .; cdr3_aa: CASRTSGNTGELFF; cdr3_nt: TGTGCCAGCCGGACTAGCGGTAACACCGGGGAGCTGTTTTTT
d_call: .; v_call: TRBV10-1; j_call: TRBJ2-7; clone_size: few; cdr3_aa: CATSHGNEQYF; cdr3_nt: TGCGCCACTTCTCACGGGAACGAGCAGTACTTC
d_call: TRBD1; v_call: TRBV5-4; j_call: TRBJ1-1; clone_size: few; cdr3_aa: CASSWGPGTGSTEAFF; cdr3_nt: TGTGCCAGCAGCTGGGGTCCCGGGACAGGGTCCACTGAAGCTTTCTTT
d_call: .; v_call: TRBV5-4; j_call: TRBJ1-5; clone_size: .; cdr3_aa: CASSQDGHSNQPQHF; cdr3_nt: TGCGCCAGCAGCCAAGACGGGCATAGCAATCAGCCCCAGCATTTT
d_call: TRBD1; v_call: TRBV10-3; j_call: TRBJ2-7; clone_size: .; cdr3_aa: CASSRDRIYEQYF; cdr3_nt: TGTGCCAGCAGTCGGGACAGGATCTACGAGCAGTACTTC
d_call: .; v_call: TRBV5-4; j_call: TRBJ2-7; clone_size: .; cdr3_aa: CASRRDFSSYEQYF; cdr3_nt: TGTGCCAGCAGGCGGGACTTTAGCTCCTACGAGCAGTACTTC
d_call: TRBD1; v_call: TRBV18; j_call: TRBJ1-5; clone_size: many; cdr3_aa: CASSPDREKPQHF; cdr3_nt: TGTGCCAGCTCACCGGACAGGGAGAAGCCCCAGCATTTT
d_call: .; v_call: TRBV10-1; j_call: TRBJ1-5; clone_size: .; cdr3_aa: CARGQSNQPQHF; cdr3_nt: TGCGCCCGGGGACAAAGCAATCAGCCCCAGCATTTT
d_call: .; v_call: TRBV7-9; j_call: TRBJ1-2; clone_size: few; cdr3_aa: CASSLATAGHGYTF; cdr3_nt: TGTGCCAGCAGCTTAGCCACCGCAGGGCATGGCTACACCTTC
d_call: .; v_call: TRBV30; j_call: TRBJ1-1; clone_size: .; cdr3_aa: CAWSWDTEAFF; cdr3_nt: TGTGCCTGGAGCTGGGACACTGAAGCTTTCTTT
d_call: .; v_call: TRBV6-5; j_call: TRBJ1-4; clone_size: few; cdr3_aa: CASSPIYATNEKLFF; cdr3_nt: TGTGCCAGTTCCCCGATATACGCAACTAATGAAAAACTGTTTTTT
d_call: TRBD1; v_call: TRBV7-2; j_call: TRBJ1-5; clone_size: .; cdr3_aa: CASSPGTGYSNQPQHF; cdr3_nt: TGTGCCAGCAGCCCCGGGACAGGATATAGCAATCAGCCCCAGCATTTT
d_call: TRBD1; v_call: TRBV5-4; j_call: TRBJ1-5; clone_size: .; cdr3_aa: CASSLGTASNQPQHF; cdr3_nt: TGTGCCAGCAGCCTCGGGACAGCAAGCAATCAGCCCCAGCATTTT
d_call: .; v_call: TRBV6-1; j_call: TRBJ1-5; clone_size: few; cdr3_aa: CASRGARLEPQHF; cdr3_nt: TGTGCCAGCAGGGGAGCACGGCTAGAGCCCCAGCATTTT
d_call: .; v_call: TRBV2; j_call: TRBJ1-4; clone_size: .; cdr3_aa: CASSDLVGEKLFF; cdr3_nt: TGTGCCAGCAGTGACCTCGTGGGTGAAAAACTGTTTTTT
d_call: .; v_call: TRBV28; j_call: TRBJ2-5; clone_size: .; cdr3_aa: CASSHDKADLYQETQYF; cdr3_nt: TGTGCCAGCAGCCACGACAAGGCCGACCTGTACCAAGAGACCCAGTACTTC
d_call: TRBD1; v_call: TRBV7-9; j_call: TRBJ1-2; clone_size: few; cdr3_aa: CASSRDSYGYTF; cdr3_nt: TGTGCCAGCAGCCGGGACAGCTATGGCTACACCTTC
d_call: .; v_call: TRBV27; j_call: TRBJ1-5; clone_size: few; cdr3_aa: CASSTQRLQPQHF; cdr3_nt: TGTGCCAGCAGTACGCAGCGTCTTCAGCCCCAGCATTTT
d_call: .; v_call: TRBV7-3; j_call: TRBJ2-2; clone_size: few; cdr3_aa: CASSTQNANTGELFF; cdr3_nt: TGTGCCAGCAGCACCCAAAATGCGAACACCGGGGAGCTGTTTTTT
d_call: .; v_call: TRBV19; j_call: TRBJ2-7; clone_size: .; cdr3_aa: CASSPQGNKEKQYF; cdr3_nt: TGTGCCAGTAGTCCACAGGGAAATAAAGAGAAGCAGTACTTC
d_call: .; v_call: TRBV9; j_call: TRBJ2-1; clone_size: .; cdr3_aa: CASSGDGYGSYNEQFF; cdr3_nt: TGTGCCAGCAGCGGGGACGGATACGGCTCCTACAATGAGCAGTTCTTC
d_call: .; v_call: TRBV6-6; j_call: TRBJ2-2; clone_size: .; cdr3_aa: CASSYGDTGELFF; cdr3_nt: TGTGCCAGCAGTTACGGGGACACCGGGGAGCTGTTTTTT
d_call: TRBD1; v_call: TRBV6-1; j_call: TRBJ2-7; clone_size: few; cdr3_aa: CASSRDRIYEQYF; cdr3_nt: TGTGCCAGCAGTCGGGACAGAATCTACGAGCAGTACTTC
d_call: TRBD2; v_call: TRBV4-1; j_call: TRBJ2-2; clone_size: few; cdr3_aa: CASSQPQRETGELFF; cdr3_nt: TGCGCCAGCAGCCAACCCCAGCGGGAGACCGGGGAGCTGTTTTTT
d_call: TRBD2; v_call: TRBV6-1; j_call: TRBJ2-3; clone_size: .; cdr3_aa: CASSEEGSGSGTKYF; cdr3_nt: TGTGCCAGCAGTGAAGAGGGTAGCGGGAGTGGTACTAAGTATTTT
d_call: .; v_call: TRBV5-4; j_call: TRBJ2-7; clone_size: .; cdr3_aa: CASSRPQGGRDEQYF; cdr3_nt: TGTGCCAGCAGCAGGCCACAGGGGGGGCGAGACGAGCAGTACTTC
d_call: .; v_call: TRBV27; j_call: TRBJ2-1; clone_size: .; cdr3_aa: CASSSRRASHNEQFF; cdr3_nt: TGTGCCAGCAGTTCGCGTCGAGCTAGCCACAATGAGCAGTTCTTC
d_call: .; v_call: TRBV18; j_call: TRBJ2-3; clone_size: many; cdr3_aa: CASSPLEGASDTQYF; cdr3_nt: TGTGCCAGCTCACCCTTGGAAGGGGCATCGGATACGCAGTATTTT
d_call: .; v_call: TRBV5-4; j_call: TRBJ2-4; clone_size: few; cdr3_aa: CASSLMVGLAKNIQYF; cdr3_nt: TGTGCCAGCAGCTTAATGGTGGGATTAGCCAAAAACATTCAGTACTTC
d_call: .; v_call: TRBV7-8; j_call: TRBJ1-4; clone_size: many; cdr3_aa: CASSARDTHKGKLFF; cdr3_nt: TGTGCCAGCAGCGCTCGGGACACCCATAAGGGAAAACTGTTTTTT